The present TCR beta chain was sequenced within a study of T cell responses to AZD1222 COVID-19 vaccine. Study results and limitations: Spike-specific TCR breadth and depth grew following two AZD1222 doses.

Remarks on this clone: Its matching antigen is unknown.

Sequencing was performed with immunoSEQ multiplex PCR; in TCRdb, only in-frame clones are kept and a portion is missing. The sample contains 250,000 to 300,000 clones, almost 95% of which appear only once. The CDR3 has 15 residues. V was clipped by 4 bases and J by 0 bases, with 10 bases between them. Germline-derived CDR1 and CDR2 are SGHRS and YFSETQ. Pooled samples include second doses given at about 4 or 12 weeks. The V and J genes are TRBV5-1 and TRBJ2-2; the D gene is possibly TRBD2 (6 bases). This specimen was peripheral blood, taken 28 days after the second AZD1222 dose. The TCR was taken from an adult who received the AZD1222 COVID-19 vaccine. The CDR3 DNA follows: TGCGCCAGCAGCCGGGAGTCTACGAACACCGGGGAGCTGTTTTTT. This gives the protein CASSRESTNTGELFF.